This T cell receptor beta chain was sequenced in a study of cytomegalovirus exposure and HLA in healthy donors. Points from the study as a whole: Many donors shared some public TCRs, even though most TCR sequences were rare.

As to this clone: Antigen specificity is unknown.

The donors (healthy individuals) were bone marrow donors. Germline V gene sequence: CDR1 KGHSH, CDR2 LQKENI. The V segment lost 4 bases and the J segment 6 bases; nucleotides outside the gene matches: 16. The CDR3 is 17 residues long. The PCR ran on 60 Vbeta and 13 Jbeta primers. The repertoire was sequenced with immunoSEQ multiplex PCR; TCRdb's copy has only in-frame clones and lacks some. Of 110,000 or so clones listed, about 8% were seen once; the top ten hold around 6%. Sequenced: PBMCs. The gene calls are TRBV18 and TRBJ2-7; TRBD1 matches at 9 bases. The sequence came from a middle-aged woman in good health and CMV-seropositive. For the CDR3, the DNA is TGTGCCAGCTCACGCGAGACTTCCGGGACAGGGCTGGGCGAGCAGTACTTC. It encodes CASSRETSGTGLGEQYF. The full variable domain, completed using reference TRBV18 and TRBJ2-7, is NAGVMQNPRHLVRRRGQEARLRCSPMKGHSHVYWYRQLPEEGLKFMVYLQKENIIDESGMPKERFSAEFPKEGPSILRIQQVVRGDSAAYFCASSRETSGTGLGEQYFGPGTRLTVT.